The clone carrying this T cell receptor beta chain occurred many times. Its specificity is unknown. This specimen comes from a study of T cell repertoires in cytomegalovirus infection. TCRdb processed the reads anew with MiXCR; each CDR3 protein has one entry. The repertoire holds 250,000 or so distinct CDR3 sequences, 9.1% seen once, with about 15% in the top ten. General observations from the study: In two of eight donors, the top clonotype was HLA-C-restricted CMV-specific.

Trimming removed 6 bases from V and 5 bases from J; junction bases left unmatched: 3. This CDR3 is 14 amino acids long. The sample consisted of PBMCs. The chain is built from TRBV12-3 or TRBV12-4 and TRBJ2-1; 11 bases match TRBD1. The clonotype was recovered from a human donor in good health (CMV status not recorded). Some clones in this sample may be carry-over from other donors' samples. In DNA form, the CDR3 reads TGTGCCAGCAGGGACAGGGGGCTCGACAATGAGCAGTTCTTC. This translates into CASRDRGLDNEQFF.